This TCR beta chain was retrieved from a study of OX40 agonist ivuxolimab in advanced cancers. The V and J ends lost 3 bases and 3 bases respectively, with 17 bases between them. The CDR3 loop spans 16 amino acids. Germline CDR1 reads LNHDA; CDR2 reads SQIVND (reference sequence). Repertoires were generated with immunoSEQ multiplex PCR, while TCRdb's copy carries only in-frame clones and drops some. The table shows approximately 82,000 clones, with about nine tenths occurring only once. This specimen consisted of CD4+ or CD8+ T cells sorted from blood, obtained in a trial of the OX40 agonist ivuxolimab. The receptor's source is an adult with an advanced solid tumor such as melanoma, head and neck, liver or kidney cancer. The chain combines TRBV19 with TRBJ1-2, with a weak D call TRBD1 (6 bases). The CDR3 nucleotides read TGTGCCAGTAGTATGGGGTCGGGGGGCGCGTACTATGGCTACACCTTC. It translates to CASSMGSGGAYYGYTF.